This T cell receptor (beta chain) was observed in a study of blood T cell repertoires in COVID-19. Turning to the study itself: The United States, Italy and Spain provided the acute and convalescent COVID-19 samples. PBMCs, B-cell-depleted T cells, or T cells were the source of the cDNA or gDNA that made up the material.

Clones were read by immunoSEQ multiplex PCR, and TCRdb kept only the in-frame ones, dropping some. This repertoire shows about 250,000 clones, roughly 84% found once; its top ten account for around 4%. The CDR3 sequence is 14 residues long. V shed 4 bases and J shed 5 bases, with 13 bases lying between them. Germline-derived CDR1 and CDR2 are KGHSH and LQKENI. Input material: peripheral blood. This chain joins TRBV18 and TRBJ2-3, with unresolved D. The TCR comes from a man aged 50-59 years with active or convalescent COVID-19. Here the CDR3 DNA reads TGTGCCAGCTCACTCGAGAGCGTCGGAGATACGCAGTATTTT. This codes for CASSLESVGDTQYF.